This is a list of T cell receptor beta chains from one sample in a study of T cell responses to AZD1222 COVID-19 vaccine. Profiled with immunoSEQ multiplex PCR; TCRdb holds only in-frame clones, not every one. Of 90,000 to 95,000 clones listed, about 88% are singletons. Material: peripheral blood, obtained on day 0 of AZD1222 vaccination. The receptors were sampled from an adult in good health. Both conserved end residues are part of each CDR3. The order of the fields is V gene, D gene, J gene, CDR3 protein. A D gene is named only where the DNA matches it firmly.

V gene: TRBV4-1; D gene: TRBD1; J gene: TRBJ1-5; CDR3 protein: CASSLDRGSNQPQHF
V gene: TRBV12-2; D gene: -; J gene: TRBJ1-4; CDR3 protein: CASRKGGRDEKLFF
V gene: TRBV4-1; D gene: -; J gene: TRBJ2-1; CDR3 protein: CASSQTTISGVQQFF
V gene: TRBV5-8; D gene: -; J gene: TRBJ1-4; CDR3 protein: CASSLGGASEKLFF
V gene: TRBV28; D gene: -; J gene: TRBJ1-5; CDR3 protein: CASSPLILTGNQPQHF
V gene: TRBV29-1; D gene: -; J gene: TRBJ1-2; CDR3 protein: CSVDPGRGGGYTF
V gene: TRBV14; D gene: TRBD1; J gene: TRBJ1-2; CDR3 protein: CASSQDDRGWYGYTF
V gene: TRBV19; D gene: -; J gene: TRBJ2-1; CDR3 protein: CASSIEGGPYNEQFF
V gene: TRBV15; D gene: -; J gene: TRBJ2-2; CDR3 protein: CATSRGAGASTGELFF
V gene: TRBV24-1; D gene: TRBD1; J gene: TRBJ2-3; CDR3 protein: CATSDSPGQGGTDTQYF
V gene: TRBV7-3; D gene: -; J gene: TRBJ2-7; CDR3 protein: CASSSGGSTYEQYF
V gene: TRBV5-1; D gene: TRBD1; J gene: TRBJ1-1; CDR3 protein: CASLRGTGADTEAFF
V gene: TRBV7-2; D gene: -; J gene: TRBJ1-5; CDR3 protein: CASSLVGGVGNQPQHF
V gene: TRBV18; D gene: -; J gene: TRBJ1-3; CDR3 protein: CASSPNRDFSGNTIYF
V gene: TRBV19; D gene: -; J gene: TRBJ1-4; CDR3 protein: CASRTGGTTNEKLFF
V gene: TRBV19; D gene: -; J gene: TRBJ1-1; CDR3 protein: CASRQDIDTEAFF
V gene: TRBV27; D gene: -; J gene: TRBJ2-3; CDR3 protein: CASSSLGVAAFIDTQYF
V gene: TRBV5-1; D gene: TRBD1; J gene: TRBJ1-2; CDR3 protein: CASRPGTGGNGYTF
V gene: TRBV5-1; D gene: TRBD2; J gene: TRBJ2-5; CDR3 protein: CASSPLGAGVETQYF
V gene: TRBV19; D gene: -; J gene: TRBJ1-1; CDR3 protein: CASKEQETEAFF
V gene: TRBV15; D gene: TRBD2; J gene: TRBJ2-7; CDR3 protein: CATSREGEGQYEQYF
V gene: TRBV6-6; D gene: -; J gene: TRBJ1-1; CDR3 protein: CASMGRQNTEAFF
V gene: TRBV27; D gene: -; J gene: TRBJ1-1; CDR3 protein: CASSLSSNLNTEAFF
V gene: TRBV6-1; D gene: TRBD1; J gene: TRBJ1-4; CDR3 protein: CASSDQGVEKLFF
V gene: TRBV4-1; D gene: -; J gene: TRBJ1-2; CDR3 protein: CASSQEPAGMGYGYTF
V gene: TRBV6-5; D gene: -; J gene: TRBJ2-7; CDR3 protein: CASSYGDFFLEQYF
V gene: TRBV19; D gene: -; J gene: TRBJ2-2; CDR3 protein: CASSLRGVGTGELFF
V gene: TRBV21-1; D gene: -; J gene: TRBJ1-1; CDR3 protein: CASSKRVRVNTEAFF
V gene: TRBV24-1; D gene: -; J gene: TRBJ2-1; CDR3 protein: CATAGQGYNEQFF
V gene: TRBV6-5; D gene: -; J gene: TRBJ1-1; CDR3 protein: CASSFRILMNTEAFF
V gene: TRBV11-2; D gene: -; J gene: TRBJ1-5; CDR3 protein: CASSLDAGVHQPQHF
V gene: TRBV23-1; D gene: TRBD1; J gene: TRBJ2-3; CDR3 protein: CASSQIGTGGFPPLGTDTQYF
V gene: TRBV4-1; D gene: -; J gene: TRBJ2-5; CDR3 protein: CASGLTGEGLETQYF
V gene: TRBV11-1; D gene: -; J gene: TRBJ1-1; CDR3 protein: CASSLAHSNTEAFF
V gene: TRBV4-1; D gene: -; J gene: TRBJ2-1; CDR3 protein: CASSQYRATDEQFF